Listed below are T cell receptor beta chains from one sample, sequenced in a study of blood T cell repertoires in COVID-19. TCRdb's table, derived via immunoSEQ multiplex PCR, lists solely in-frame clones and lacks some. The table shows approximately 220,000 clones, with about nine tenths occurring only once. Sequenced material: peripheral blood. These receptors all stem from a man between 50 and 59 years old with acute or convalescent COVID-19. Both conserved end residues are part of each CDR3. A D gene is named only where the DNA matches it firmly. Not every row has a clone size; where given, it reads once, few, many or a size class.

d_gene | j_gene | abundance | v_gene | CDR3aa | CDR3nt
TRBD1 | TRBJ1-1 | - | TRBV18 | CASSPFQGAEGTEAFF | TGTGCCAGCTCACCATTTCAGGGGGCTGAGGGTACTGAAGCTTTCTTT
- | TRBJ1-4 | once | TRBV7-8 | CASSLRHATNEKLFF | TGTGCCAGCAGCCTCCGACACGCAACTAATGAAAAACTGTTTTTT
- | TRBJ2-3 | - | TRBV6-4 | CANPPRLALDTQYF | TGTGCCAACCCCCCGAGGCTAGCTCTAGATACGCAGTATTTT
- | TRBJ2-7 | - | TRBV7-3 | CASSPRDRPHEQYF | TGTGCCAGCAGCCCCAGGGATAGGCCCCACGAGCAGTACTTC
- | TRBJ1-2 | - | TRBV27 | CASSLGTGVSFYGYTF | TGTGCCAGCAGTTTAGGAACCGGGGTCAGCTTCTATGGCTACACCTTC
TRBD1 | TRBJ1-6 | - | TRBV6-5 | CASSYSGRGFNSPLHF | TGTGCCAGCAGTTACTCGGGCAGGGGGTTTAATTCACCCCTCCACTTT
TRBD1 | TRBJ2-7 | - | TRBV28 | CASRGQGRSYEQYF | TGTGCCAGCAGAGGACAGGGGAGATCTTACGAGCAGTACTTC
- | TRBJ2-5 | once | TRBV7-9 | CASSFAGRETQYF | TGTGCCAGCAGCTTCGCCGGGAGAGAGACCCAGTACTTC
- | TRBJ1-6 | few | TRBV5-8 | CASSKSSNSPLHF | TGTGCCAGCAGCAAAAGTAGTAATTCACCCCTCCACTTT
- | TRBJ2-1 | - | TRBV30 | CAWEAWTNHEQFF | TGTGCCTGGGAGGCTTGGACTAACCATGAGCAGTTCTTC
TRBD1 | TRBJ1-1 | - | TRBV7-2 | CASSLGQGRGTEAFF | TGTGCCAGCAGCTTGGGACAGGGAAGGGGCACTGAAGCTTTCTTT
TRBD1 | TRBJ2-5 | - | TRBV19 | CASGTGGDVETQYF | TGTGCCAGCGGGACAGGGGGAGACGTCGAGACCCAGTACTTC
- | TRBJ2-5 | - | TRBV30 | CAWGGLRETQYF | TGTGCCTGGGGGGGTCTCAGGGAGACCCAGTACTTC
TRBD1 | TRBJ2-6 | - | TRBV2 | CASRRTGGSGANVLTF | TGTGCCAGCAGGCGTACAGGGGGCTCTGGGGCCAACGTCCTGACTTTC
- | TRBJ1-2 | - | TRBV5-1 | CASRGGTYGYTF | TGCGCCAGCAGGGGAGGTACCTATGGCTACACCTTC
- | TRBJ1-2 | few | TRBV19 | CASKPLRGLTNYGYTF | TGTGCCAGTAAACCCCTTAGAGGGCTCACTAACTATGGCTACACCTTC
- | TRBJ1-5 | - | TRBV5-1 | CASSLSGQRDQPQHF | TGCGCCAGCAGCCTCTCCGGACAGCGGGACCAGCCCCAGCATTTT
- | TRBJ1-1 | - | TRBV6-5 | CASTRTAIGTEAFF | TGTGCCAGCACCCGGACAGCCATTGGGACTGAAGCTTTCTTT
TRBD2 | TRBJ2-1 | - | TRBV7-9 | CASSPREEEKFF | TGTGCCAGCAGCCCCCGGGAGGAAGAAAAGTTCTTC
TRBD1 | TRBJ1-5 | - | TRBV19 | CASTGGHNQPQHF | TGTGCCAGCACAGGGGGACACAATCAGCCCCAGCATTTT
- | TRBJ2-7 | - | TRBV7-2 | CASSRGTMDEQYF | TGTGCCAGCAGCCGAGGAACGATGGACGAGCAGTACTTC
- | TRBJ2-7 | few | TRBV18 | CASSTREYAYEQYF | TGTGCCAGCTCAACCAGGGAATACGCTTACGAGCAGTACTTC
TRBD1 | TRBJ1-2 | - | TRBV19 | CASSFNIGQGYGYTF | TGTGCCAGTAGTTTCAATATCGGACAGGGGTATGGCTACACCTTC
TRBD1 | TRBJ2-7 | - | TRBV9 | CASSIRDSSYEQYF | TGTGCCAGCAGCATCCGGGACAGCTCCTACGAGCAGTACTTC
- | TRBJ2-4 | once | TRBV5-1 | CASSLESTVNIQYF | TGCGCCAGCAGCTTGGAGTCAACGGTAAACATTCAGTACTTC
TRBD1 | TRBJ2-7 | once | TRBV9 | CASSATGALFLSEQYF | TGTGCCAGCAGCGCCACAGGGGCCCTTTTTTTATCCGAGCAGTACTTC
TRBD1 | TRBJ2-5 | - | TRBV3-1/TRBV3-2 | CASSQTRQGRETQYF | TGTGCCAGCAGCCAAACCCGACAGGGGAGGGAGACCCAGTACTTC
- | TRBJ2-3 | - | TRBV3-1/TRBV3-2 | CASSQQGQSTDTQYF | TGTGCCAGCAGCCAACAAGGACAGTCCACAGATACGCAGTATTTT
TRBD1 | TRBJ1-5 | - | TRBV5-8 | CASSLVGQSYSNQPQHF | TGTGCCAGCAGCTTGGTGGGACAGTCTTATAGCAATCAGCCCCAGCATTTT
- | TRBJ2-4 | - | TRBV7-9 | CASSFGGLLAKNIQYF | TGTGCCAGCAGCTTCGGGGGGCTCCTAGCCAAAAACATTCAGTACTTC
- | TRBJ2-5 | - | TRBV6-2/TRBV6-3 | CASSSWRGSEETQYF | TGTGCCAGCAGCTCTTGGAGAGGATCCGAAGAGACCCAGTACTTC